This T cell receptor beta chain was obtained from a study of identical twins. A few counts support this clonotype. Its antigen is as yet unknown. TCRdb redid the calling of the 5' RACE reads with MiXCR, one entry per CDR3 protein. The repertoire includes hundreds of thousands of distinct CDR3 sequences, about 20% of them detected once, and around 13% sits in the top ten. The study, taken as a whole, reports: Among beta out-of-frame sequences, excess sharing between twins appeared weaker.

CDR3 length: 14 amino acids. Looked up from germline, CDR1 is SQVTM and CDR2 is ANQGSEA. V lost 7 bases and J lost 0, with 15 bases in between. These data are also associated with another study on T cells expressing NK-cell markers. That study adds: HCMV serostatus: most of the eight sequenced donors positive, one negative. The share of CD8+ T cells held by dominant NKG2C+ clonotypes was 1.0-7.0% in about 6 donors.

The TCR comes from a woman aged 18-30 years in good health. The sequencing input was PBMCs. J is TRBJ1-1 and V is TRBV29-1; D is undetermined. This CDR3 reads CSALRGDLNTEAFF. CDR3 nucleotide sequence: TGCAGCGCACTCCGGGGAGATTTGAACACTGAAGCTTTCTTT.